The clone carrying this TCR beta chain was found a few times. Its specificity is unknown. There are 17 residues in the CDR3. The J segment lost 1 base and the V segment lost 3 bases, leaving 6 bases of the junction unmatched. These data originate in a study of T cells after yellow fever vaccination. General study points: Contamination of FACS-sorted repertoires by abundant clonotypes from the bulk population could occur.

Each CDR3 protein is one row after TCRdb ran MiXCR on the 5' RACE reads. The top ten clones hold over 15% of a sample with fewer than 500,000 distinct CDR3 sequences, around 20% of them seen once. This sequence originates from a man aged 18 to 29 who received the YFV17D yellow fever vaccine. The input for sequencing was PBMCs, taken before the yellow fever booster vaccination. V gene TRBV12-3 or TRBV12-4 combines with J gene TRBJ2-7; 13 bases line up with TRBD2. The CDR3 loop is CASSFTSGGVGSYEQYF. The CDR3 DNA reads TGTGCCAGCAGTTTTACTAGCGGGGGGGTTGGGTCCTACGAGCAGTACTTC.